This T cell receptor (beta chain) was recovered during a study of cytomegalovirus exposure and HLA in healthy donors. Study findings and constraints: Subsequent analysis found a tendency for first-cohort TCR clusters to co-occur within the 90 to 150 validation repertoires.

This table comes from immunoSEQ multiplex PCR, and its TCRdb copy is limited to in-frame clones, with some not included. The sample gives 110,000 or so clones, 70% to 90% of which show up once; roughly 4% is in the top ten. Points on this clone: Its antigen is unknown.

The germline V and J ends were trimmed by 5 bases and 3 bases, with 11 bases remaining between them. This CDR3 is 13 amino acids long. CDR1 SGHTA and CDR2 FQGTGA come from the germline V gene. This chain joins TRBV7-3 and TRBJ2-7; D remains ambiguous. The source is a woman younger than 30 in good health and CMV-seropositive. The sample consisted of PBMCs. The CDR3 protein is CASSPQGGYEQYF. CDR3 DNA sequence: TGTGCCAGCAGCCCCCAAGGCGGCTACGAGCAGTACTTC.